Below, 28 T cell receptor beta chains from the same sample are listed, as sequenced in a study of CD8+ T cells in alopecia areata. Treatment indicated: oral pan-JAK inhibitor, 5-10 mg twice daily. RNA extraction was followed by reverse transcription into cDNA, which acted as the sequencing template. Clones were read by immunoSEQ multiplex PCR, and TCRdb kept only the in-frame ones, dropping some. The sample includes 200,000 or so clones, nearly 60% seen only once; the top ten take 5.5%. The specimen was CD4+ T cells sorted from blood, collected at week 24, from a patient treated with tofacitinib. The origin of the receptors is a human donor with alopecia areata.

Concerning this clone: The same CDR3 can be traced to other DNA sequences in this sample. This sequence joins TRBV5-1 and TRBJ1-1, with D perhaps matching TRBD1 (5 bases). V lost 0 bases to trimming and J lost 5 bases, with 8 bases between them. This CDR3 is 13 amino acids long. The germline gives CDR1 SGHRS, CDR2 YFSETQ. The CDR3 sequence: CASSLDGGTEAFF. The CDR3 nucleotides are TGCGCCAGCAGCTTGGATGGGGGAACTGAAGCTTTCTTT.

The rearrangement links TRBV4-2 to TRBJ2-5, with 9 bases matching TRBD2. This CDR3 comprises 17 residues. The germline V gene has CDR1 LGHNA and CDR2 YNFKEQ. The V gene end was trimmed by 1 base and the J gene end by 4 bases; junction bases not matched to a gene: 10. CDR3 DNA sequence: TGTGCCAGCAGCCAAGTGACTGGCGGGGGGGCCAGAGAGACCCAGTACTTC. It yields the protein CASSQVTGGGARETQYF.

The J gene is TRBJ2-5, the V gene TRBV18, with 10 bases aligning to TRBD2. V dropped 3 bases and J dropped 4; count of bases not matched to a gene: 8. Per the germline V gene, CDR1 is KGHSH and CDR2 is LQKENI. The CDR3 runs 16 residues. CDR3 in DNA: TGTGCCAGCTCACCCAGCGGGAGGGCCGTGGGAGAGACCCAGTACTTC. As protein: CASSPSGRAVGETQYF.

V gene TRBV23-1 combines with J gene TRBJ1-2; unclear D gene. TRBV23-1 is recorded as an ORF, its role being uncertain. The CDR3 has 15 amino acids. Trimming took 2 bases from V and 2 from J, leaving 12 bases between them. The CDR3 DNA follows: TGCGCCAGCAGTCAACGTCAGTTCCCAAACTATGGCTACACCTTC. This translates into CASSQRQFPNYGYTF.

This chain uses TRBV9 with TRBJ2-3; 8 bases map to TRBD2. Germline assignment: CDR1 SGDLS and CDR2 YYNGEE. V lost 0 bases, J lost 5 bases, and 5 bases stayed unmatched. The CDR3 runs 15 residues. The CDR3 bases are TGTGCCAGCAGCGTAGACGGGGGGGCCGAAGATACGCAGTATTTT. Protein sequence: CASSVDGGAEDTQYF.

CDR3 region: CASSRQGEETQYF. CDR3 nucleotides: TGTGCCAGCAGTCGGCAGGGCGAAGAGACCCAGTACTTC. V and J are TRBV2 and TRBJ2-5; the D gene is possibly TRBD1 (5 bases). Looked up from germline, CDR1 is SNHLY and CDR2 is FYNNEI. The V end was cut by 5 bases, the J end by 3 bases, with 10 bases between. The CDR3 has 13 amino acids.

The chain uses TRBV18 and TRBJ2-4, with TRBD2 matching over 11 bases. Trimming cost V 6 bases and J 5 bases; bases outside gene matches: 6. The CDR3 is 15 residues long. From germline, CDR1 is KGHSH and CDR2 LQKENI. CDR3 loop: CASSPGTSGQNIQYF. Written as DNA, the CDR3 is TGTGCCAGCTCCCCCGGGACTAGCGGACAAAACATTCAGTACTTC.

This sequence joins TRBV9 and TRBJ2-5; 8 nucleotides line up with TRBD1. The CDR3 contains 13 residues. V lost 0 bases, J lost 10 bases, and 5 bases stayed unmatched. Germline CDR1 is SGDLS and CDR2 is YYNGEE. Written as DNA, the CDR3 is TGTGCCAGCAGCGTAGGGACAGGGAGTTTCCAGTACTTC. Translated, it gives CASSVGTGSFQYF.

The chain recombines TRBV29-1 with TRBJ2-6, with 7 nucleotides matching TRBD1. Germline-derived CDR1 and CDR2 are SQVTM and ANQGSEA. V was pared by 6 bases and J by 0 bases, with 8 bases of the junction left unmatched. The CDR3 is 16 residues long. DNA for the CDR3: TGCAGCGTAATCGGGACAGAGAGCTCTGGGGCCAACGTCCTGACTTTC. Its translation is CSVIGTESSGANVLTF.

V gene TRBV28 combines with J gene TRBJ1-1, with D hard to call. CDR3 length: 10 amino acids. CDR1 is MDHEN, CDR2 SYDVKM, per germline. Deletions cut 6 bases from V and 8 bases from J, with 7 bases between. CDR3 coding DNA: TGTGCCAGCAGAGCACACGAAGCTTTCTTT. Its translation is CASRAHEAFF.

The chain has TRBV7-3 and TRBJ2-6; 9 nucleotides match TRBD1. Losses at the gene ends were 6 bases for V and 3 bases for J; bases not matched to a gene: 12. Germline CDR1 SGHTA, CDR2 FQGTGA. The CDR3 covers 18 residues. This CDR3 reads CASSKTGGISVGANVLTF. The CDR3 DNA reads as TGTGCCAGCAGTAAGACAGGGGGGATCTCGGTTGGGGCCAACGTCCTGACTTTC.

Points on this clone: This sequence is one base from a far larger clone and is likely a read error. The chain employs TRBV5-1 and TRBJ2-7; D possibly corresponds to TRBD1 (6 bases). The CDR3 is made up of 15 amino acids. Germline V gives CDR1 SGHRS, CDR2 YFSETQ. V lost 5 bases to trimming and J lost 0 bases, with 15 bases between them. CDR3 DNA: TGCGCCAGCAGTGCTCAGGGGTCGGGCTCCTACGAGCAGTACTTC. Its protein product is CASSAQGSGSYEQYF.

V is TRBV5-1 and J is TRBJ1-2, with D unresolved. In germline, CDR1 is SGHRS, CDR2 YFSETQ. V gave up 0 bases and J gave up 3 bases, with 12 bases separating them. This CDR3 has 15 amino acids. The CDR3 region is CASSLEQDKYYGYTF. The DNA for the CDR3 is TGCGCCAGCAGCTTGGAGCAGGATAAATACTATGGCTACACCTTC.

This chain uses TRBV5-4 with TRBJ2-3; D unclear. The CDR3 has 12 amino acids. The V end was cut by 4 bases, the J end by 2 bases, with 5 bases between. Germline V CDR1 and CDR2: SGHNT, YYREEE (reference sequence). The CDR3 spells CASSTSTDTQYF. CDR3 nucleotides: TGTGCCAGCAGCACTTCCACAGATACGCAGTATTTT.

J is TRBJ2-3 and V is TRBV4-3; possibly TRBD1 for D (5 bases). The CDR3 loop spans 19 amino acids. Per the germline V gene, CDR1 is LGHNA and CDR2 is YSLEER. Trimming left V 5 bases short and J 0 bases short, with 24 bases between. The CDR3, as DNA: TGCGCCAGCAGCGGAACACTCTTGACAGCATCTCCTAGCACAGATACGCAGTATTTT. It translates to CASSGTLLTASPSTDTQYF.

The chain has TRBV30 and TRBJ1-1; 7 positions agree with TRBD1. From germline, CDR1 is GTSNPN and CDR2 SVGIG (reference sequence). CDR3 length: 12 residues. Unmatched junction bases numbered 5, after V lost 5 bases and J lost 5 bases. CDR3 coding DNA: TGTGCCTGGCTCCGACAGGGAACTGAAGCTTTCTTT. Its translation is CAWLRQGTEAFF. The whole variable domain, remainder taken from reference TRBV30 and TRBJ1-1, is SQTIHQWPATLVQPVGSPLSLECTVEGTSNPNLYWYRQAAGRGLQLLFYSVGIGQISSEVPQNLSASRPQDRQFILSSKKLLLSDSGFYLCAWLRQGTEAFFGQGTRLTVV.

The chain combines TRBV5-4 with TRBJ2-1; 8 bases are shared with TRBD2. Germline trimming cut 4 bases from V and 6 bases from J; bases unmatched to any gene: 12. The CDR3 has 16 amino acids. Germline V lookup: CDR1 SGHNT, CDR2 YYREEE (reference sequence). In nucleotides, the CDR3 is TGTGCCAGCAGCCCGCAGCAGGGACTAGATATCAATGAGCAGTTCTTC. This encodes CASSPQQGLDINEQFF.

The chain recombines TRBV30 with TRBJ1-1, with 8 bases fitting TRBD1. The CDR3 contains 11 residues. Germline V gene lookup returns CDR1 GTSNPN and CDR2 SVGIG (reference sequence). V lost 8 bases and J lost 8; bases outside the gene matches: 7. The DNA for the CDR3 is TGTGCCCACGACAGGGGAAAGGAAGCTTTCTTT. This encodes CAHDRGKEAFF. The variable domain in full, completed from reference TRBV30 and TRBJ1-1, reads SQTIHQWPATLVQPVGSPLSLECTVEGTSNPNLYWYRQAAGRGLQLLFYSVGIGQISSEVPQNLSASRPQDRQFILSSKKLLLSDSGFYLCAHDRGKEAFFGQGTRLTVV.

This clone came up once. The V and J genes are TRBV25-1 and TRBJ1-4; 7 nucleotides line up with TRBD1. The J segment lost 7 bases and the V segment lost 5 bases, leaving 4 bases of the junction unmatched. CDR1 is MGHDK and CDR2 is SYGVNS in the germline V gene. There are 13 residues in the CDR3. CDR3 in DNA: TGTGCCAGCAGTCGAGGGGGCAGTGAAAAACTGTTTTTT. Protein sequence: CASSRGGSEKLFF.

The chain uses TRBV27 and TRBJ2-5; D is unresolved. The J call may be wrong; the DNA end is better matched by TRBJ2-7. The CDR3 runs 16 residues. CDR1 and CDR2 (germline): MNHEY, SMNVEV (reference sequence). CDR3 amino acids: CASSLSMFRVRYEQYF. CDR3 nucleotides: TGTGCCAGCAGTCTCTCGATGTTTAGGGTGAGGTACGAGCAGTACTTC.

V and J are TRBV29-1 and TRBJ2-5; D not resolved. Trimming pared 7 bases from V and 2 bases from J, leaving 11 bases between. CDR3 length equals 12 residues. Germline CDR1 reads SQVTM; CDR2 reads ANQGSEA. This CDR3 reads CSAGSLQETQYF. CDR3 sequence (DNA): TGCAGCGCGGGTTCCCTTCAAGAGACCCAGTACTTC.

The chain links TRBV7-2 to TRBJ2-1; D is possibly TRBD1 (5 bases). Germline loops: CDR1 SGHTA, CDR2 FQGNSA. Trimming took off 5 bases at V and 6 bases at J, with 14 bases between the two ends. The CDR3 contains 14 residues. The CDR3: CASSPTGNVNEQFF. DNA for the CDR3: TGTGCCAGCAGCCCAACAGGTAACGTCAATGAGCAGTTCTTC.

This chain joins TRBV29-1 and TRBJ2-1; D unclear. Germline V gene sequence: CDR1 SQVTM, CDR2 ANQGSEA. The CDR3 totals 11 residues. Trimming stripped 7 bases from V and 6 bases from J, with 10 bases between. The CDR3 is CSANLINEQFF. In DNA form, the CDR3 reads TGCAGCGCCAACCTTATCAATGAGCAGTTCTTC.

The CDR3 protein is CASRRDTNEKLFF. As DNA, the CDR3 is TGTGCCAGCCGCCGGGATACTAATGAAAAACTGTTTTTT. V usage is TRBV25-1 and J usage is TRBJ1-4; D not certain. The CDR3 spans 13 residues. V shed 8 bases and J shed 2 bases, with 9 bases lying between them. CDR1 is MGHDK and CDR2 is SYGVNS in the germline V gene.

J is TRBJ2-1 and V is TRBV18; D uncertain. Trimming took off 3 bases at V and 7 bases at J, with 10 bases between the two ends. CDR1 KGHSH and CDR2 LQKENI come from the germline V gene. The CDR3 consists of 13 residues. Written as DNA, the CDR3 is TGTGCCAGCTCACCCTCGGCCGGGAATGAGCAGTTCTTC. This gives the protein CASSPSAGNEQFF.

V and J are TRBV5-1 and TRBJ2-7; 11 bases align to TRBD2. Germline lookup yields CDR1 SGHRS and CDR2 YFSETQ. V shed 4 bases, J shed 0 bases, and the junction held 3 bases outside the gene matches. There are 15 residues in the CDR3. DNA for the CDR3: TGCGCCAGCAGCCCGGGACTAGCGGCCTCCTACGAGCAGTACTTC. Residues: CASSPGLAASYEQYF.

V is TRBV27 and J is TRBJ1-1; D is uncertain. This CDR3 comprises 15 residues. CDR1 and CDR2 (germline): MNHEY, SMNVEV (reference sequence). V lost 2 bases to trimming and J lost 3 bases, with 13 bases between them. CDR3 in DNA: TGTGCCAGCAGTTTAGTTTTGGGGTACGACACTGAAGCTTTCTTT. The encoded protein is CASSLVLGYDTEAFF.

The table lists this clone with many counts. CDR3 loop: CASSTPGGRTEAFF. In DNA, the CDR3 is TGTGCCAGTAGTACCCCAGGGGGAAGAACTGAAGCTTTCTTT. J is TRBJ1-1 and V is TRBV19; 7 nucleotides match TRBD1. V shed 4 bases, J shed 5 bases, and the junction held 7 bases outside the gene matches. Germline V gene sequence: CDR1 LNHDA, CDR2 SQIVND (reference sequence). CDR3 length: 14 residues.